The source of this T cell receptor beta chain is a study of shared clonotypes between healthy human individuals. The authors distributed each subset's genomic DNA evenly over several immunoSEQ plates. On sorted subsets, replicate PCRs used 150 to 250 ng DNA, or 30,000 or so T cell genomes. Sequencing used immunoSEQ multiplex PCR; TCRdb keeps in-frame clones, though not all of them. There are some 580,000 clones in the sample; 97% occur only once, and less than 0.065% lies in the top ten. Germline V gene sequence: CDR1 KGHSH, CDR2 LQKENI. Trimming removed 2 bases from V and 4 bases from J, with 9 bases in between. The length of the CDR3 is 13 residues. On this clone itself: Its target is not known.

Overall study results and limits: Against clonotypes common to all four donors, non-shared ones had lower generation probabilities.

The receptor's source is a woman in her thirties in good health. The genes are TRBV18 and TRBJ2-7; tentatively, D is TRBD1 (6 bases). The specimen sequenced was naive CD4+ T cells sorted from blood. Indicated subset: CD45RA+ positively selected. CDR3 nucleotide sequence: TGTGCCAGCTCACCATCCAGGGGTTACGAGCAGTACTTC. Translated, it gives CASSPSRGYEQYF.